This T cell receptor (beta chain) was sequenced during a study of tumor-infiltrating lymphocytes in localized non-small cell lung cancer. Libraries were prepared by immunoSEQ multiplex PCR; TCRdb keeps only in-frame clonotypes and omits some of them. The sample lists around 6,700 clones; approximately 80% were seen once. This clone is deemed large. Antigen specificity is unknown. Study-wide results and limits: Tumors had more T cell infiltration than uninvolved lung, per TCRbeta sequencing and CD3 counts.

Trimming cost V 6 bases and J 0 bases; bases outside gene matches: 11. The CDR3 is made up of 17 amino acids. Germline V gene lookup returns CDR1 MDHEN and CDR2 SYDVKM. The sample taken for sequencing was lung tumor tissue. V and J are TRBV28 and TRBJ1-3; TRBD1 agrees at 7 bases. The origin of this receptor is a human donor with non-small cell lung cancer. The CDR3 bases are TGTGCCAGCAGCGGGACAGCCCCGCAGAGCTCTGGAAACACCATATATTTT. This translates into CASSGTAPQSSGNTIYF.